The 12 T cell receptor beta chains below come from one sample, sequenced in a study of shared clonotypes between healthy human individuals. TCRdb's table, derived via immunoSEQ multiplex PCR, lists solely in-frame clones and lacks some. Of about 100,000 clones in the sample, about 67% are singletons; the top ten hold roughly a quarter. The sequencing sample was made of memory CD8+ T cells sorted from blood. Subset described: CD45RO+ cells pooled with CCR7-negative TemRA cells. These receptor sequences come from a woman aged 25 to 39 in good health.

The chain couples TRBV7-9 to TRBJ2-3; no definite D call. This CDR3 is built from 16 residues. V was pared by 1 base and J by 0 bases, with 11 bases between. Germline CDR1 is SEHNR and CDR2 is FQNEAQ (reference sequence). In DNA form, the CDR3 reads TGTGCCAGCAGCTTAGGGCCCCAACCTAGCACAGATACGCAGTATTTT. Protein: CASSLGPQPSTDTQYF.

V and J are TRBV5-1 and TRBJ2-3; 9 bases match TRBD2. The CDR3 has 15 amino acids. Germline loops: CDR1 SGHRS, CDR2 YFSETQ. V was pared by 2 bases and J by 5 bases, with 6 bases of the junction left unmatched. Here the CDR3 DNA reads TGCGCCAGCAGCTTTGCTAGCGGGACCCAAGATACGCAGTATTTT. Encoded protein: CASSFASGTQDTQYF.

This chain links TRBV19 with TRBJ1-5; 7 bases map to TRBD1. CDR1 is LNHDA and CDR2 is SQIVND in the germline V gene (reference sequence). The CDR3 has 15 residues. The V segment lost 6 bases and the J segment 4 bases; nucleotides outside the gene matches: 9. The CDR3 bases are TGTGCCAGTAGCGAGGAGGGGGCTTTGAATCAGCCCCAGCATTTT. This gives the protein CASSEEGALNQPQHF.

The chain carries TRBV4-1 and TRBJ2-5, with D unresolved. Germline loops: CDR1 MGHRA, CDR2 YSYEKL. This CDR3 region has 16 residues. Trimming removed 1 base at V and 3 bases at J, with 15 bases between. Here the CDR3 reads CASSQVAYRSEETQYF. As DNA, the CDR3 is TGCGCCAGCAGCCAAGTCGCGTATCGGTCGGAAGAGACCCAGTACTTC.

The chain combines TRBV5-4 with TRBJ2-3, with 10 bases lining up with TRBD2. V lost 2 bases, J lost 5 bases, and 8 bases stayed unmatched. CDR1 and CDR2 from the germline V gene are SGHNT and YYREEE (reference sequence). The CDR3 loop spans 16 amino acids. The CDR3 protein is CASSFILAGWGDTQYF. The CDR3 DNA reads TGTGCCAGCAGCTTCATACTAGCGGGATGGGGAGATACGCAGTATTTT.

The rearrangement uses TRBV11-1 and TRBJ2-1, with TRBD2 identical over 7 bases. The germline gives CDR1 SGHAT, CDR2 FQDESV (reference sequence). CDR3 length: 16 residues. V dropped 5 bases and J dropped 2; count of bases not matched to a gene: 9. CDR3 protein: CASSPRGGSAYNEQFF. CDR3 coding DNA: TGTGCCAGCAGCCCTAGGGGAGGGTCGGCCTACAATGAGCAGTTCTTC.

This clone was detected once. The chain couples TRBV25-1 to TRBJ2-2; D may match TRBD1 or TRBD2 (5 bases each). V was shortened by 3 bases and J by 5 bases, with 13 bases between the two germline ends. Germline V gives CDR1 MGHDK, CDR2 SYGVNS. CDR3 length: 15 residues. The CDR3 region has the DNA TGTGCCAGCAGTGACTCCAATTGGGGGACCGGGGAGCTGTTTTTT. This translates into CASSDSNWGTGELFF.

This clone was recorded only once. The chain recombines TRBV2 with TRBJ2-1, with 7 bases identical to TRBD2. With V trimmed by 4 bases and J by 0 bases, 0 bases remained unmatched. The CDR3 covers 14 residues. The V gene's germline CDR1 is SNHLY and CDR2 FYNNEI. The CDR3 coding sequence is TGTGCCAGCAGTGGGGACTACTCCTACAATGAGCAGTTCTTC. It translates to CASSGDYSYNEQFF.

CDR3 in amino acids: CSVWSPRRDTYEQYF. CDR3 DNA sequence: TGCAGCGTTTGGTCCCCCCGTCGGGATACCTACGAGCAGTACTTC. The chain has TRBV29-1 and TRBJ2-7; D might be TRBD2 (5 bases). The CDR3 consists of 15 residues. The V end was cut by 5 bases, the J end by 2 bases, with 19 bases between. In germline, CDR1 is SQVTM, CDR2 ANQGSEA.

Note on this clone: A read error is likely, as this CDR3 ends without the conserved phenylalanine or tryptophan. The DNA is omitted, as the CDR3 cannot be located on it reliably, and the CDR3 follows TCRdb's listing. V gene TRBV11-3 combines with J gene TRBJ1-2. The CDR3 spans 14 amino acids, including both terminal residues. In germline, CDR1 is SGHNT, CDR2 YENEEA. This chain's CDR3 is CASSDQGDLGKTYG.

The chain links TRBV11-1 to TRBJ2-3; tentative D call: TRBD1 (5 bases). The CDR3 runs to 15 residues. Germline V gives CDR1 SGHAT, CDR2 FQDESV (reference sequence). The V and J ends lost 5 bases and 0 bases respectively, with 12 bases between them. The CDR3 region is CASSVYQGSTDTQYF. The CDR3 DNA follows: TGTGCCAGCAGCGTCTATCAGGGTAGCACAGATACGCAGTATTTT. The variable domain in full, with the rest retrieved from reference TRBV11-1 and TRBJ2-3, is EAEVAQSPRYKITEKSQAVAFWCDPISGHATLYWYRQILGQGPELLVQFQDESVVDDSQLPKDRFSAERLKGVDSTLKIQPAELGDSAMYLCASSVYQGSTDTQYFGPGTRLTVL.

This clone was observed once. This chain joins TRBV15 and TRBJ2-2, with 10 bases fitting TRBD1. V dropped 0 bases and J dropped 7; count of bases not matched to a gene: 8. The CDR3 extends over 17 amino acids. CDR1 is LNHNV, CDR2 YYDKDF, per germline (reference sequence). The CDR3 bases are TGTGCCACCAGCAGAGATAAGGGACAGGGGTTAGGCGGGGAGCTGTTTTTT. Protein sequence: CATSRDKGQGLGGELFF. Based on the CDR3 plus reference TRBV15 and TRBJ2-2, the full variable domain is DAMVIQNPRYQVTQFGKPVTLSCSQTLNHNVMYWYQQKSSQAPKLLFHYYDKDFNNEADTPDNFQSRRPNTSFCFLDIRSPGLGDTAMYLCATSRDKGQGLGGELFFGEGSRLTVL.